These 21 T cell receptor beta chains were all obtained from the same sample, sequenced in a study of T cells in localized non-small cell lung cancer. The protocol was immunoSEQ multiplex PCR, while the TCRdb copy is restricted to in-frame clones and leaves out a portion. The sample carries 25,000 to 30,000 clones, 88% recorded once. This material consisted of peripheral blood, taken before any cancer treatment. These receptors all stem from a female donor older than 55 with stage III squamous cell lung carcinoma.

The chain employs TRBV5-4 and TRBJ1-2; D might be TRBD1 (6 bases). The CDR3 is 14 amino acids. Germline V gene lookup returns CDR1 SGHNT and CDR2 YYREEE (reference sequence). Trimming took off 1 base at V and 8 bases at J, with 15 bases between the two ends. The CDR3 DNA follows: TGTGCCAGCAGCTTGCCGGGACAAGGCCGGGGCTACACCTTC. The encoded protein is CASSLPGQGRGYTF.

The chain carries TRBV5-4 and TRBJ2-7, with 10 bases that match TRBD1. J was trimmed by 2 bases and V by 6 bases; bases with no gene match: 5. CDR3 length: 14 residues. Germline lookup yields CDR1 SGHNT and CDR2 YYREEE (reference sequence). CDR3 in DNA: TGTGCCAGCACCCGGGACAGGGGAGCCTACGAGCAGTACTTC. Its translation is CASTRDRGAYEQYF.

The V gene is TRBV9, the J gene TRBJ2-5, with unresolved D. V was pared by 0 bases and J by 5 bases, with 11 bases between. CDR3 length: 14 residues. Germline V gene data show CDR1 as SGDLS and CDR2 as YYNGEE. The CDR3 DNA is TGTGCCAGCAGCGTAGGGCGTCTCCTGGAGACCCAGTACTTC. Its translation is CASSVGRLLETQYF.

DNA of the CDR3: TGTGCCAGCTCACGATGGTTAATAGCGGACGGCGAGACCCAGTACTTC. It encodes CASSRWLIADGETQYF. The rearrangement links TRBV6-4 to TRBJ2-5; TRBD2 might be the D (6 bases). The CDR3 has 16 residues. V lost 8 bases, J lost 5 bases, and 24 bases lay in between. Germline CDR1 is MRHNA and CDR2 is SNTAGT.

The V and J genes are TRBV10-1 and TRBJ1-5, with D possibly being TRBD1 (6 bases). CDR3 length equals 12 residues. Looked up from germline, CDR1 is WNHNN and CDR2 is SYGVQD (reference sequence). The V and J ends lost 8 bases and 3 bases respectively, with 8 bases between them. The CDR3 spells CASGTNNQPQHF. The CDR3 DNA reads TGCGCCAGCGGGACAAACAATCAGCCCCAGCATTTT.

The chain uses TRBV5-4 and TRBJ2-7; 8 bases are shared with TRBD1. J gave up 6 bases and V 0 bases, and 8 bases lay outside the gene matches. Germline lookup yields CDR1 SGHNT and CDR2 YYREEE (reference sequence). The CDR3 runs to 15 residues. The CDR3 loop reads CASSLAGQGAREQYF. CDR3 DNA: TGTGCCAGCAGCTTGGCCGGTCAGGGGGCGCGCGAGCAGTACTTC.

V is TRBV28 and J is TRBJ1-4; 10 bases fit TRBD1. The germline V gene has CDR1 MDHEN and CDR2 SYDVKM. There are 15 residues in the CDR3. After removal of 6 bases from V and 8 bases from J, the junction contained 9 bases not matched to a gene. In nucleotides, the CDR3 is TGTGCCAGCAGCCCGGCCGGGACAGGGGAGGAAAAACTGTTTTTT. It encodes CASSPAGTGEEKLFF.

V is TRBV6-5 and J is TRBJ2-7, with D possibly TRBD1 on 6 matching bases. Deletions cut 2 bases from V and 5 bases from J, with 13 bases between. Germline V gene lookup returns CDR1 MNHEY and CDR2 SVGAGI. The CDR3 runs to 14 residues. CDR3 residues: CASSYGTGYDEQYF. The DNA of the CDR3 is TGTGCCAGCAGTTACGGAACAGGGTACGACGAGCAGTACTTC.

V usage is TRBV28 and J usage is TRBJ1-1; 8 nucleotides align to TRBD1. Germline V gene sequence: CDR1 MDHEN, CDR2 SYDVKM. The CDR3 covers 17 residues. Germline trimming cut 1 base from V and 2 bases from J; bases unmatched to any gene: 9. The CDR3 loop is CASSLLGRGQVNTEAFF. CDR3 bases: TGTGCCAGCAGTTTATTAGGGAGGGGACAGGTAAACACTGAAGCTTTCTTT.

This clone is medium-sized (0.01 to 0.1%). The J gene is TRBJ2-2, the V gene TRBV5-8, with a weak D call TRBD1 (6 bases). This CDR3 spans 19 amino acids. V shed 5 bases and J shed 0 bases, with 23 bases lying between them. Germline-derived CDR1 and CDR2 are SGHTS and YDEGEE. In nucleotides, the CDR3 is TGTGCCAGCAGTACCGTGAAAATGGGCAGGGGCACGAACACCGGGGAGCTGTTTTTT. Its protein product is CASSTVKMGRGTNTGELFF.

The CDR3 loop reads CASSPSINEQFF. The CDR3 nucleotides are TGTGCCAGCAGCCCTAGTATCAATGAGCAGTTCTTC. The genes are TRBV7-9 and TRBJ2-1; no definite D call. Trimming took 5 bases from V and 6 from J, leaving 8 bases between them. Germline CDR1 and CDR2: SEHNR and FQNEAQ (reference sequence). This CDR3 has 12 amino acids.

The CDR3 DNA reads TGCGCCAGCAGCCAAGATCCCGACGGGGGGGCCTCCGAGCAGTACTTC. Protein product: CASSQDPDGGASEQYF. The chain recombines TRBV4-3 with TRBJ2-7; 8 nucleotides match TRBD2. Germline CDR1 LGHNA, CDR2 YSLEER. Unmatched junction bases numbered 10, after V lost 0 bases and J lost 6 bases. The CDR3 spans 16 residues.

This chain joins TRBV5-5 and TRBJ2-3; 7 positions match TRBD1. The V and J ends lost 1 base and 3 bases, in that order; junction bases with no gene match: 8. The CDR3 length is 16 residues. CDR1 and CDR2 (germline): SGHKS, YYEKEE (reference sequence). As DNA, the CDR3 is TGTGCCAGCAGCTTGATAATGAACAGGGGAACAGATACGCAGTATTTT. Translation gives CASSLIMNRGTDTQYF.

The chain combines TRBV5-1 with TRBJ2-3; D unclear. The CDR3 is 12 residues long. Trimming removed 3 bases from V and 6 bases from J, with 8 bases in between. CDR1 and CDR2 (germline): SGHRS, YFSETQ. Written as DNA, the CDR3 is TGCGCCAGCAGCTCATATTCGGATACGCAGTATTTT. Its translation: CASSSYSDTQYF.

The CDR3 protein is CASTPRGGYTEAFF. CDR3 DNA sequence: TGTGCCAGCACCCCCAGGGGCGGTTACACTGAAGCTTTCTTT. V gene TRBV2 combines with J gene TRBJ1-1, with D perhaps TRBD1 (6 bases). The CDR3 sequence is 14 residues long. Germline CDR1 is SNHLY and CDR2 is FYNNEI. Trimming shortened V by 7 bases and J by 3 bases, and 15 bases separated the two germline ends. The whole variable domain, filled in from reference TRBV2 and TRBJ1-1, reads EPEVTQTPSHQVTQMGQEVILRCVPISNHLYFYWYRQILGQKVEFLVSFYNNEISEKSEIFDDQFSVERPDGSNFTLKIRSTKLEDSAMYFCASTPRGGYTEAFFGQGTRLTVV.

The chain recombines TRBV11-2 with TRBJ2-3; TRBD1 matches at 10 bases. The CDR3 length is 17 residues. The V gene's germline CDR1 is SGHAT and CDR2 FQNNGV. Trimming cost V 4 bases and J 4 bases; bases outside gene matches: 11. The CDR3 bases are TGTGCCAGCAGCTCCCGAAGGACAGGGGGTCAAGCAGATACGCAGTATTTT. Translating gives CASSSRRTGGQADTQYF. The whole variable domain, filled in from reference TRBV11-2 and TRBJ2-3, reads EAGVAQSPRYKIIEKRQSVAFWCNPISGHATLYWYQQILGQGPKLLIQFQNNGVVDDSQLPKDRFSAERLKGVDSTLKIQPAKLEDSAVYLCASSSRRTGGQADTQYFGPGTRLTVL.

The chain uses TRBV5-4 and TRBJ1-1, with 7 bases matching TRBD1. The CDR3 is made up of 13 amino acids. Trimming took 4 bases from V and 3 from J; bases not matched to a gene: 3. CDR1 SGHNT and CDR2 YYREEE come from the germline V gene (reference sequence). The CDR3 loop reads CASSDRVHTEAFF. The CDR3 coding sequence is TGTGCCAGCAGCGACAGGGTCCACACTGAAGCTTTCTTT.

The chain has TRBV21-1 and TRBJ2-3; the table assigns TRBD1, which was not confirmed against the DNA. TRBV21-1 is annotated as a pseudogene. The CDR3 loop spans 15 amino acids. This chain's CDR3 is CASSRRQGRTDTQYF. CDR3 DNA: TGTGCCAGCAGCCGGCGACAGGGGAGAACAGATACGCAGTATTTT.

The rearrangement uses TRBV30 and TRBJ1-1; possible D gene TRBD1, 5 bases. There are 13 residues in the CDR3. The V gene lost 5 bases and the J gene lost 5 bases, with 15 bases spanning the gap. The germline CDR1 and CDR2 sequences are GTSNPN and SVGIG (reference sequence). CDR3 amino acids: CAWSGTGLTEAFF. CDR3 DNA: TGTGCCTGGTCCGGGACCGGGTTAACTGAAGCTTTCTTT.

The V gene is TRBV7-9, the J gene TRBJ2-1; 7 nucleotides match TRBD2. This CDR3 spans 17 amino acids. Per germline, CDR1 SEHNR and CDR2 FQNEAQ (reference sequence). J was trimmed by 9 bases and V by 5 bases; bases with no gene match: 19. The CDR3 nucleotides read TGTGCCAGCAGCCCATCACTAGCGCTCCATCCGGTGGGTGAGCAGTTCTTC. This translates into CASSPSLALHPVGEQFF.

The genes are TRBV5-4 and TRBJ2-4; no reliable D call. V dropped 4 bases and J dropped 5 bases, with 13 bases sitting between them. This CDR3 contains 14 residues. CDR1 and CDR2 (germline): SGHNT, YYREEE (reference sequence). The CDR3 loop is CASSLRELENIQYF. Here the CDR3 DNA reads TGTGCCAGCAGCCTCCGCGAGCTCGAAAACATTCAGTACTTC.